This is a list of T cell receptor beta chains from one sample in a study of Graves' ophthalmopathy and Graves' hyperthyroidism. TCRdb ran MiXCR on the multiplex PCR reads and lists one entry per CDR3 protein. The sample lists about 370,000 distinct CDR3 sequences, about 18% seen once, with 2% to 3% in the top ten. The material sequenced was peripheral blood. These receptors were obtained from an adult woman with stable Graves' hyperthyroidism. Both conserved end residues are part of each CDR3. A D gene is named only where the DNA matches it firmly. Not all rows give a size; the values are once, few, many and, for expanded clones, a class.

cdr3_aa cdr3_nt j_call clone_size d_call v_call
CASTTQGANYGYTF TGTGCCAGCACCACCCAGGGAGCTAACTATGGCTACACCTTC TRBJ1-2 many - TRBV2
CASSPTGGPNTGELFF TGCGCCAGCAGCCCCACAGGGGGCCCGAACACCGGGGAGCTGTTTTTT TRBJ2-2 few TRBD1 TRBV5-1
CSATVGSSGIAGELFF TGCAGTGCAACGGTCGGGAGTAGCGGGATAGCCGGGGAGCTGTTTTTT TRBJ2-2 - TRBD2 TRBV20-1
CASSLFGRGDTGELFF TGTGCCAGCAGCTTATTCGGGAGAGGAGACACCGGGGAGCTGTTTTTT TRBJ2-2 many - TRBV11-2
CATSRGLAGPYNEQFF TGTGCCACCAGCAGAGGACTAGCGGGTCCGTACAATGAGCAGTTCTTC TRBJ2-1 many TRBD2 TRBV15
CASSGDRASEAFF TGTGCCAGCAGCGGGGACCGGGCTTCTGAAGCTTTCTTT TRBJ1-1 few - TRBV9
CASSLLKGALSGYTF TGTGCCAGCAGCCTCTTAAAGGGGGCGCTCAGCGGCTACACCTTC TRBJ1-2 many TRBD1 TRBV7-2
CASSYGGTGFGNGYTF TGTGCCAGCAGTTACGGTGGGACAGGGTTTGGTAATGGCTACACCTTC TRBJ1-2 many TRBD1 TRBV6-5
CASSPLQGQAASYEQYF TGTGCCAGCAGCCCACTTCAGGGACAGGCCGCATCCTACGAGCAGTACTTC TRBJ2-7 many TRBD1 TRBV11-1
CASSPGQGIWVTGELFF TGTGCCAGCAGCCCTGGACAGGGGATATGGGTCACCGGGGAGCTGTTTTTT TRBJ2-2 many TRBD1 TRBV28
CASSEPHMNTEAFF TGTGCCAGCAGTGAACCACATATGAACACTGAAGCTTTCTTT TRBJ1-1 many - TRBV25-1
CASRSGLAVNTGELFF TGCGCCAGCAGGTCCGGACTAGCGGTGAACACCGGGGAGCTGTTTTTT TRBJ2-2 many TRBD2 TRBV4-3
CASSSGTTPYEQYF TGTGCCAGCAGCTCCGGGACAACTCCCTACGAGCAGTACTTC TRBJ2-7 many - TRBV28
CSVPGQGNYGYTF TGCAGCGTACCGGGACAGGGTAACTATGGCTACACCTTC TRBJ1-2 many TRBD1 TRBV29-1
CAGVTGTSGRSYEQYF TGTGCCGGGGTGACCGGGACTAGCGGGAGATCGTACGAGCAGTACTTC TRBJ2-7 many TRBD2 TRBV2
CASSQVAGNTEAFF TGCGCCAGCAGCCAAGTGGCAGGGAACACTGAAGCTTTCTTT TRBJ1-1 many - TRBV4-1
CASGYGQLRDTQYF TGTGCTAGTGGTTATGGACAGTTAAGGGATACGCAGTATTTT TRBJ2-3 - - TRBV12-5
CASSTGQGTEAFF TGTGCCAGCAGTACGGGACAGGGGACTGAAGCTTTCTTT TRBJ1-1 many TRBD1 TRBV2
CASSNRGLGTEAFF TGTGCCAGCAGTAACAGGGGGCTGGGTACTGAAGCTTTCTTT TRBJ1-1 - TRBD1 TRBV6-5
CASSPQPGQETQYF TGTGCCAGCAGCCCACAACCGGGTCAAGAGACCCAGTACTTC TRBJ2-5 many - TRBV7-2
CASSSGLAPRTGELFF TGTGCCAGTAGTTCGGGACTAGCACCGAGAACCGGGGAGCTGTTTTTT TRBJ2-2 many TRBD2 TRBV19
CASGGRNNQPQHF TGTGCCAGCGGGGGACGGAATAATCAGCCCCAGCATTTT TRBJ1-5 many - TRBV6-1
CASSFFQGGVVATQYF TGTGCCAGCAGTTTCTTCCAGGGGGGGGTCGTTGCGACCCAGTACTTC TRBJ2-5 few - TRBV28
CASSQVLGGANVLTF TGCGCCAGCAGCCAAGTATTAGGTGGGGCCAACGTCCTGACTTTC TRBJ2-6 few - TRBV4-1
CASTNSPVGGELFF TGTGCCAGCACCAACTCGCCGGTCGGCGGGGAGCTGTTTTTT TRBJ2-2 many - TRBV12-3/TRBV12-4